This T cell receptor beta chain was sequenced for a study of cytomegalovirus exposure and HLA in healthy donors. Turning to the study itself: The use of the same platform for the roughly 130 validation repertoires and the roughly 700 first-cohort repertoires was reported by a later analysis. Study-level points and caveats: Many donors carried some public TCRs, although rarity characterized most TCR sequences. One later analysis, an examination of the roughly 130 validation repertoires, found that first-cohort TCR clusters tended to co-occur in them.

Data came from immunoSEQ multiplex PCR; TCRdb stores just in-frame clones and leaves some out. This table has about 130,000 clones, about 90% appearing once. Germline V gives CDR1 MNHNS, CDR2 SASEGT. The CDR3 extends over 16 amino acids. With 4 bases clipped from V and 2 bases from J, the junction kept 7 bases outside the gene matches. On this clone itself: What it binds is unknown.

The rearrangement uses TRBV6-1 and TRBJ1-5; 8 bases align to TRBD1. The sample taken for sequencing was PBMCs. This clonotype was sampled from a man aged 25 to 40 in good health and CMV-seronegative. The CDR3 sequence: CASSAQDRGGNQPQHF. The CDR3 DNA sequence: TGTGCCAGCAGTGCCCAAGACAGGGGCGGCAATCAGCCCCAGCATTTT.